One and the same sample provided the 18 T cell receptor beta chains below, sequenced in a study of T cells in Graves' hyperthyroidism and ophthalmopathy. The TCR beta CDR3 regions underwent amplification using RNA transcripts as the source. The HTBI primer set was used in a first-round RT-PCR of the TCR CDR3. TCRdb re-analysed the multiplex PCR reads in MiXCR, keeping a single row per CDR3 protein. This sample yields around 480,000 distinct CDR3 sequences, of which around 15% are seen a single time; less than 20% belongs to the top ten. The sequenced material came from blood. The origin of the receptors is a woman between 18 and 29 years old with Graves' hyperthyroidism.

The chain couples TRBV7-9 to TRBJ2-3; 9 bases map to TRBD2. The junction had 10 bases not matched to a gene; V was cut back by 2 bases and J by 7 bases. The CDR3 has 16 residues. Looked up from germline, CDR1 is SEHNR and CDR2 is FQNEAQ (reference sequence). CDR3 nucleotide sequence: TGTGCCAGCAGCTTAATACGAGCGGGAGGTAGATATACGCAGTATTTT. It yields the protein CASSLIRAGGRYTQYF.

This clonotype was seen a few times. J is TRBJ2-5 and V is TRBV6-4; the D gene could be TRBD1 or TRBD2 (5 bases each). Germline V gene sequence: CDR1 MRHNA, CDR2 SNTAGT. The CDR3 loop spans 12 amino acids. V was trimmed by 9 bases and J by 4 bases, leaving 12 bases between them. CDR3 bases: TGTGCCAGACCGACGGGGCCAGAGACCCAGTACTTC. This translates into CARPTGPETQYF.

This clonotype was observed many times. The rearrangement joins TRBV12-3 or TRBV12-4 to TRBJ1-1, with TRBD1 identical over 10 bases. The CDR3 has 14 residues. V lost 5 bases and J lost 6; bases outside the gene matches: 6. The CDR3 DNA reads TGTGCCAGCAGTCGGACAGGGGGGATTGCTGAAGCTTTCTTT. Protein: CASSRTGGIAEAFF.

V usage is TRBV5-5 and J usage is TRBJ2-7; D ambiguous. V was pared by 4 bases and J by 3 bases, with 11 bases between. This CDR3 spans 13 amino acids. Germline V gene lookup returns CDR1 SGHKS and CDR2 YYEKEE (reference sequence). CDR3 amino acids: CASSPSDLYEQYV. For the CDR3, the DNA is TGTGCCAGCAGCCCCTCGGACCTCTACGAGCAGTACGTC.

There are many counts of this clonotype. V is TRBV24-1 and J is TRBJ1-2, with 11 bases identical to TRBD1. Germline-derived CDR1 and CDR2 are KGHDR and SFDVKD. V shed 4 bases, J shed 5 bases, and the junction held 5 bases outside the gene matches. The CDR3 runs to 15 residues. The CDR3 bases are TGTGCCACCAGTGACTCGGGACAGGGGGTATATGGCTACACCTTC. It encodes CATSDSGQGVYGYTF.

This clonotype was seen at least ten times. CDR3 DNA sequence: TGTGCCAGCAGTTCGAGACCCTCCGGGGAGCTGTTTTTT. Its translation is CASSSRPSGELFF. The rearrangement uses TRBV12-3 or TRBV12-4 and TRBJ2-2, with D uncertain. The CDR3 runs to 13 residues. Deletions cut 4 bases from V and 6 bases from J, with 9 bases between.

In this sample, this clonotype turned up a few times. The rearrangement uses TRBV19 and TRBJ1-2; no clear D. The CDR3 runs 15 residues. Germline V gene lookup returns CDR1 LNHDA and CDR2 SQIVND (reference sequence). V lost 3 bases to trimming and J lost 8 bases, with 19 bases between them. CDR3 amino acids: CASSMLVEGSSGYTF. DNA for the CDR3: TGTGCCAGTAGTATGCTTGTAGAGGGATCGTCCGGCTACACCTTC.

This clonotype was counted ten times or more. The J gene is TRBJ1-4, the V gene TRBV12-3 or TRBV12-4, with D perhaps matching TRBD1 (5 bases). The CDR3 contains 13 residues. The V end lost 10 bases, the J end lost 8 bases, and 17 bases lay between the germline ends. The chain's CDR3 is CATSGGGIEKLFF. The CDR3 coding sequence is TGTGCCACGTCCGGGGGTGGTATCGAAAAACTGTTTTTT.

The rearrangement joins TRBV5-1 to TRBJ2-3; D unclear. CDR3 length: 14 residues. The germline V gene has CDR1 SGHRS and CDR2 YFSETQ. Trimming removed 0 bases from V and 5 bases from J, with 10 bases in between. The CDR3 loop reads CASSLVVSGDTQYF. In DNA, the CDR3 is TGCGCCAGCAGCTTGGTGGTTTCAGGAGATACGCAGTATTTT.

This clonotype was recorded a few times. The chain recombines TRBV20-1 with TRBJ2-1, with D hard to call. The V gene's germline CDR1 is DFQATT and CDR2 SNEGSKA (reference sequence). The CDR3 loop spans 15 amino acids. Trimming removed 0 bases from V and 4 bases from J, with 13 bases in between. CDR3 bases: TGCAGTGCTAGAGAGTCGTCGGGTTTTTACAATGAGCAGTTCTTC. The encoded protein is CSARESSGFYNEQFF.

A word on this clonotype: A single base separates this from a much larger clone, so it may be a read error. This chain joins TRBV5-1 and TRBJ2-3; the match to TRBD2 covers 7 bases. This CDR3 has 17 amino acids. V trimming: 0 bases; J trimming: 6 bases; junction bases outside the gene matches: 13. Germline lookup yields CDR1 SGHRS and CDR2 YFSETQ. The CDR3 loop reads CASSLECSGTLMDTQYF. Written as DNA, the CDR3 is TGCGCCAGCAGCTTGGAGTGCAGCGGGACTTTGATGGATACGCAGTATTTT. Full variable domain (missing parts from reference TRBV5-1 and TRBJ2-3): KAGVTQTPRYLIKTRGQQVTLSCSPISGHRSVSWYQQTPGQGLQFLFEYFSETQRNKGNFPGRFSGRQFSNSRSEMNVSTLELGDSALYLCASSLECSGTLMDTQYFGPGTRLTVL.

This clonotype appeared many times. The chain joins TRBV19 to TRBJ1-3, with unresolved D. V was trimmed by 10 bases and J by 1 base, leaving 8 bases between them. Germline loops: CDR1 LNHDA, CDR2 SQIVND (reference sequence). The CDR3 contains 12 residues. The chain's CDR3 is CATRESGNTIYF. The CDR3 DNA reads as TGTGCCACCCGGGAGTCTGGAAACACCATATATTTT.

This clonotype was detected many times. This chain connects TRBV27 to TRBJ1-1; 9 bases line up with TRBD1. This CDR3 has 15 residues. Looked up from germline, CDR1 is MNHEY and CDR2 is SMNVEV (reference sequence). V gave up 9 bases and J gave up 7 bases; unmatched junction bases: 15. The CDR3 nucleotides are TGTGCCAGTCGTCCCGGGACAGGGTCATACGGTGAAGCTTTCTTT. Its translation is CASRPGTGSYGEAFF.

This clonotype occurred many times. The rearrangement links TRBV6-1 to TRBJ1-2; 7 bases agree with TRBD1. This CDR3 is built from 14 residues. The V and J ends lost 1 base and 4 bases, in that order; junction bases with no gene match: 3. CDR1 is MNHNS and CDR2 is SASEGT in the germline V gene. The CDR3 protein is CASSEEGGLYGYTF. The CDR3 DNA is TGTGCCAGCAGTGAAGAAGGGGGCCTCTATGGCTACACCTTC.

This clonotype was seen ten or more times. This chain links TRBV12-3 or TRBV12-4 with TRBJ1-5, with TRBD1 as a possible D gene (6 bases). The CDR3 totals 16 residues. Between the trimmed V and J ends, which lost 3 bases and 3 bases, there was a span of 15 bases. Written as DNA, the CDR3 is TGTGCCAGCAGTTTTCGGGGGGCACGGAACAATCAGCCCCAGCATTTT. This translates into CASSFRGARNNQPQHF.

Only a few counts were recorded for this clonotype. The chain uses TRBV6-2 or TRBV6-3 and TRBJ2-4, with D possibly being TRBD2 (6 bases). The CDR3 contains 19 residues. V was shortened by 5 bases and J by 1 base, with 24 bases between the two germline ends. Germline V gene lookup returns CDR1 MNHEY and CDR2 SVGEGT. The CDR3 protein is CASSDGQGKEGWAKNIQYF. The DNA for the CDR3 is TGTGCCAGCAGTGACGGCCAGGGAAAGGAGGGGTGGGCCAAAAACATTCAGTACTTC.

This clonotype was seen a handful of times. At one end the junction does not follow the germline gene, possibly because of a read error. This sequence joins TRBV28 and TRBJ1-5; D remains unclear. CDR1 and CDR2 (germline): MDHEN, SYDVKM. This CDR3 contains 13 residues. CDR3 residues: CASSTQFGNTQRF. DNA for the CDR3: TGTGCCAGCAGTACACAGTTTGGGAACACCCAGCGTTTT.

In its sample, this clonotype was seen many times. The gene calls are TRBV12-3 or TRBV12-4 and TRBJ2-7; TRBD2 aligns across 7 bases. The CDR3 sequence is 15 residues long. After removal of 4 bases from V and 3 bases from J, the junction contained 9 bases not matched to a gene. The CDR3 DNA reads TGTGCCAGCAGTTCCCTCCGGGACTATCTCTACGAGCAGTACTTC. This translates into CASSSLRDYLYEQYF.